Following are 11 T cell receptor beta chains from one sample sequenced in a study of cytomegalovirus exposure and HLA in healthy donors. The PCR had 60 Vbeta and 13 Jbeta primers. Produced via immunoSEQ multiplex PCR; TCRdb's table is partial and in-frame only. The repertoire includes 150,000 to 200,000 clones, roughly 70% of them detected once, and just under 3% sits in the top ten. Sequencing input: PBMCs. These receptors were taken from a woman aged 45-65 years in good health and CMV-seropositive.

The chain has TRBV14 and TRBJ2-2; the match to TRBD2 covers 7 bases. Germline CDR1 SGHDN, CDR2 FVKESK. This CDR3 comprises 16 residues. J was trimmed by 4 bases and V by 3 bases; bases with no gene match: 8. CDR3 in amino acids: CASSHNRGGVTGELFF. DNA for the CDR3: TGTGCCAGCAGCCACAACCGGGGAGGGGTCACCGGGGAGCTGTTTTTT.

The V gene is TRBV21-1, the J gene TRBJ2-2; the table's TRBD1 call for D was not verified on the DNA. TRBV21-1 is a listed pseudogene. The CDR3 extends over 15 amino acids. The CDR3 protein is CASSIWTGYTGELFF. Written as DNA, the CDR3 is TGTGCCAGCAGCATTTGGACAGGGTACACCGGGGAGCTGTTTTTT.

In DNA form, the CDR3 reads TGCAGCGTAAATTCGGACAGGAACACTGAAGCTTTCTTT. It specifies CSVNSDRNTEAFF. The chain joins TRBV29-1 to TRBJ1-1, with D tentatively TRBD1 (6 bases). Trimming took off 6 bases at V and 1 base at J, with 12 bases between the two ends. This CDR3 is built from 13 residues. Germline V gene sequence: CDR1 SQVTM, CDR2 ANQGSEA. Filled out from reference TRBV29-1 and TRBJ1-1, the complete variable domain reads SAVISQKPSRDICQRGTSLTIQCQVDSQVTMMFWYRQQPGQSLTLIATANQGSEATYESGFVIDKFPISRPNLTFSTLTVSNMSPEDSSIYLCSVNSDRNTEAFFGQGTRLTVV.

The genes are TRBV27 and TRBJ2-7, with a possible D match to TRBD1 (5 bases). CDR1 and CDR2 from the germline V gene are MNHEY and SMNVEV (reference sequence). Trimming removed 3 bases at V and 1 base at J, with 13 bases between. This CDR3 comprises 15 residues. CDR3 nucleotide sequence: TGTGCCAGCAGTTTCTCCGACAGACGATCCTACGAGCAGTACTTC. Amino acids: CASSFSDRRSYEQYF.

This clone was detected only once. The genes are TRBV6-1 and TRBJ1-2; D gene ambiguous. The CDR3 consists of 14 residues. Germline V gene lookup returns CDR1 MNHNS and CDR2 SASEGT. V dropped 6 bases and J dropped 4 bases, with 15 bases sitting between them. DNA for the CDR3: TGTGCCAGCAGGGATCCGGGAACGGGCTATGGCTACACCTTC. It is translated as CASRDPGTGYGYTF.

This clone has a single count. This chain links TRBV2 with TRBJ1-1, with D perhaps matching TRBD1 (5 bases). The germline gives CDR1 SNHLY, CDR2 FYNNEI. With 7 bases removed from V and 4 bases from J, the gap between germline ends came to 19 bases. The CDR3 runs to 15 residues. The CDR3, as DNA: TGTGCCAGCAAGGAGTTCTCGGGACTCAGCACTGAAGCTTTCTTT. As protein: CASKEFSGLSTEAFF.

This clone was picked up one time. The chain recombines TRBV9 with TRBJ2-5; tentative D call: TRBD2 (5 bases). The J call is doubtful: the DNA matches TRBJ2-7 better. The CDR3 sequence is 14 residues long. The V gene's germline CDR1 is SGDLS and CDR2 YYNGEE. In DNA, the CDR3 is TGTGCCAGCAGCCCCAATGGGCGGGTTCACGAGCAGTACTTC. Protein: CASSPNGRVHEQYF.

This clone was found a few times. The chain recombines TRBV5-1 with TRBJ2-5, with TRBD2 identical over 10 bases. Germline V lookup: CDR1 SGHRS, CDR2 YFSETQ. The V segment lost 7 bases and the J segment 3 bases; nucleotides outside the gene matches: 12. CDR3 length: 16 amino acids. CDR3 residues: CASYRGTSEGKETQYF. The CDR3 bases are TGCGCCAGCTACCGGGGGACTAGCGAGGGGAAAGAGACCCAGTACTTC.

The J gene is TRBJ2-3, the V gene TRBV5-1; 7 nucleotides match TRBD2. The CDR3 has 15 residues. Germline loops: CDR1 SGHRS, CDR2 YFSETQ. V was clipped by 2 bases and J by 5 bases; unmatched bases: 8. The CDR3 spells CASSLLANPRDTQYF. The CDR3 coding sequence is TGCGCCAGCAGCTTACTAGCGAATCCTAGAGATACGCAGTATTTT. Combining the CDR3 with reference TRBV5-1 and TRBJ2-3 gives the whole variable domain KAGVTQTPRYLIKTRGQQVTLSCSPISGHRSVSWYQQTPGQGLQFLFEYFSETQRNKGNFPGRFSGRQFSNSRSEMNVSTLELGDSALYLCASSLLANPRDTQYFGPGTRLTVL.

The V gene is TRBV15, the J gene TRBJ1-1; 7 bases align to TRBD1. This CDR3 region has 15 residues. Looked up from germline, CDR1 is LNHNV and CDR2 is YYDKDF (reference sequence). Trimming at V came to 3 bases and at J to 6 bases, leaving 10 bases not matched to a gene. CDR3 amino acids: CATSRRQGVMAEAFF. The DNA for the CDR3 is TGTGCCACCAGCAGGAGACAGGGCGTGATGGCTGAAGCTTTCTTT.

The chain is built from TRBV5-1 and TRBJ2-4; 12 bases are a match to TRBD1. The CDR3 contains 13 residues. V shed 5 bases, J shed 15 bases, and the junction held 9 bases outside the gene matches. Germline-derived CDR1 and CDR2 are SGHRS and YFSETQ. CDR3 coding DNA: TGCGCCAGCAGACAAGGGGGACAGGGGGCTACGTACTTC. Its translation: CASRQGGQGATYF.